Here is one T cell receptor beta chain with its context. The antigen remains undetermined. A multiplex PCR was run with 60 Vbeta primers and 13 Jbeta primers. Sequencing used immunoSEQ multiplex PCR; TCRdb keeps in-frame clones, though not all of them. The sample shows some 80,000 clones, about four fifths of them seen only once. The data stem from a study of cytomegalovirus exposure and HLA in healthy donors. Study-wide results and caveats: The authors later found HLA-associated TCR beta chains more clonally expanded than equally common others. TCR beta chain V- and J-gene trimming was linked, in a later analysis, to a missense variant in DCLRE1C. Fewer N-insertions (relative to the approximately 700-donor mean) were reportedly seen in an Asian-associated ancestry cluster in a later analysis. Reportedly, diagnosis of cytomegalovirus status by the classifier showed high specificity and sensitivity.

V gave up 0 bases and J gave up 6 bases, with 20 bases separating them. The CDR3 is made up of 17 amino acids. In germline, CDR1 is ENHRY, CDR2 SYGVKD. Sequenced input: PBMCs. The V call is TRBV10-3, the J call TRBJ1-2; D might be TRBD1 (6 bases). The origin of this receptor is a man aged 35 to 55 in good health and CMV-seronegative. CDR3 amino acids: CAISESGGRTAKDGYTF. Here the CDR3 DNA reads TGTGCCATCAGTGAGTCTGGGGGAAGGACAGCGAAGGATGGCTACACCTTC.